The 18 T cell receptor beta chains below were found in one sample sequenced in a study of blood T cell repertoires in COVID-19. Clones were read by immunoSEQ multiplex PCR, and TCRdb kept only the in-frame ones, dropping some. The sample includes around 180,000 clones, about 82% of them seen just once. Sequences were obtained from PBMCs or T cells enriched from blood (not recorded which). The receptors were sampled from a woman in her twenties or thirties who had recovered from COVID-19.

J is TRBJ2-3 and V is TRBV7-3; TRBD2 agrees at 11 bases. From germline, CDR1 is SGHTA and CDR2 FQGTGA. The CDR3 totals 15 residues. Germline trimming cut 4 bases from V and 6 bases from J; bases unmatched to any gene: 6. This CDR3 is CASSSGLAEGDTQYF. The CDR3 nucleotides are TGTGCCAGCAGCTCGGGACTAGCGGAAGGGGATACGCAGTATTTT.

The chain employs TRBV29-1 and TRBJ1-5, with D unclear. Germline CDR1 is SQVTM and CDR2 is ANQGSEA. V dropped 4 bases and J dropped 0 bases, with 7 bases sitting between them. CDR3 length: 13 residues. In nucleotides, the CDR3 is TGCAGCGTTGGACATAATAGCAATCAGCCCCAGCATTTT. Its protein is CSVGHNSNQPQHF.

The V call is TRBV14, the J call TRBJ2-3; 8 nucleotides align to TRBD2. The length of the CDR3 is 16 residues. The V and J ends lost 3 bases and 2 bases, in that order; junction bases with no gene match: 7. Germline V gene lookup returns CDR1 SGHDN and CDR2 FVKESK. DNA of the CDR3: TGTGCCAGCAGCCATCCCGGGACTAGTTCCACAGATACGCAGTATTTT. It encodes CASSHPGTSSTDTQYF.

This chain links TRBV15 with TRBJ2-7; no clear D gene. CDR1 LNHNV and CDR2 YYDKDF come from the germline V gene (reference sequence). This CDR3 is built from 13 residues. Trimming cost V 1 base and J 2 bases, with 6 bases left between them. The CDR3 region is CATSRVIAYEQYF. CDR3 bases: TGTGCCACCAGCAGAGTTATCGCCTACGAGCAGTACTTC.

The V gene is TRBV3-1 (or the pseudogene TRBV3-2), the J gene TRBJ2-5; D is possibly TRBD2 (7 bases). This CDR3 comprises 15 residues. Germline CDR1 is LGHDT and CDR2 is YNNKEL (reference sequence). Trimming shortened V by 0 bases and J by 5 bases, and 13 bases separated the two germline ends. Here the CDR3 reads CASSQEGGGLETQYF. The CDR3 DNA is TGTGCCAGCAGCCAAGAAGGGGGGGGTTTGGAGACCCAGTACTTC.

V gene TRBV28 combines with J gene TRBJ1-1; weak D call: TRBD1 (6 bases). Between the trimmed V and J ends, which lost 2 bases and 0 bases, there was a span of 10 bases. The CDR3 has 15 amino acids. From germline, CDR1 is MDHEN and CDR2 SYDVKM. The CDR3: CASSLETGMNTEAFF. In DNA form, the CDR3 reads TGTGCCAGCAGTTTAGAAACAGGGATGAACACTGAAGCTTTCTTT. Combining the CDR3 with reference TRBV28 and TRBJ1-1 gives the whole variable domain DVKVTQSSRYLVKRTGEKVFLECVQDMDHENMFWYRQDPGLGLRLIYFSYDVKMKEKGDIPEGYSVSREKKERFSLILESASTNQTSMYLCASSLETGMNTEAFFGQGTRLTVV.

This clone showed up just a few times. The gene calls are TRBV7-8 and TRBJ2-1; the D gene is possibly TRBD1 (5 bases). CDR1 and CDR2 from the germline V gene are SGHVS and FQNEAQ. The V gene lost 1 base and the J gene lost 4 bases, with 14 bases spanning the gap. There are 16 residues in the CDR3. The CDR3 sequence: CASSLDETAIYNEQFF. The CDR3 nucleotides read TGTGCCAGCAGCTTAGACGAGACAGCGATTTACAATGAGCAGTTCTTC.

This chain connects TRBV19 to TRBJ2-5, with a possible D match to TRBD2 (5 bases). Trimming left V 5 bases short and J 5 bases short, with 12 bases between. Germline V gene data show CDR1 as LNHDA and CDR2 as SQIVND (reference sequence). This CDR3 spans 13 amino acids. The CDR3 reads CASSGGFHETQYF. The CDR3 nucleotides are TGTGCCAGTAGTGGAGGTTTTCACGAGACCCAGTACTTC.

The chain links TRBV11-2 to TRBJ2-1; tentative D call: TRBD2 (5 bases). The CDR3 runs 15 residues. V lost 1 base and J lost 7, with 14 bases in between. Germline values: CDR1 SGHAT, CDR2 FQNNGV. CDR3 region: CASSLVSSFGNEQFF. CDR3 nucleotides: TGTGCCAGCAGCTTAGTATCTAGCTTTGGGAATGAGCAGTTCTTC.

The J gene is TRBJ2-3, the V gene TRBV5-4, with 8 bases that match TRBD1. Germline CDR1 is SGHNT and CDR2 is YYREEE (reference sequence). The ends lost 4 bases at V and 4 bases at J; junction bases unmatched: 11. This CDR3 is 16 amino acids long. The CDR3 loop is CASSTAQGAIPDTQYF. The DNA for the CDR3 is TGTGCCAGCAGCACCGCTCAGGGGGCGATCCCAGATACGCAGTATTTT.

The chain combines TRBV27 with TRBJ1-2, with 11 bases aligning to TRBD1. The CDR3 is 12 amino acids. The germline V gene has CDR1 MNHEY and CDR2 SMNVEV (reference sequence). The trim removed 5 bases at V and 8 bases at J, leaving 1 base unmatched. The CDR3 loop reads CASSGDRGGYTF. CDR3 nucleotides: TGTGCCAGCAGTGGGGACAGGGGGGGCTACACCTTC.

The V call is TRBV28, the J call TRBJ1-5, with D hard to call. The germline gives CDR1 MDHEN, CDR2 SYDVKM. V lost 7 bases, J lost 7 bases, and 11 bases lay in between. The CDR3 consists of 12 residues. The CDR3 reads CASNVGEQPQHF. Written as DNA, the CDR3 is TGTGCCAGCAATGTTGGAGAGCAGCCCCAGCATTTT.

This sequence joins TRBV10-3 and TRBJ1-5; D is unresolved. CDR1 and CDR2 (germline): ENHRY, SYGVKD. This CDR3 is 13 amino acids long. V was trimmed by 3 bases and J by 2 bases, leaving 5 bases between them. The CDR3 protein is CAISERGNQPQHF. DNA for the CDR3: TGTGCCATCAGTGAACGGGGCAATCAGCCCCAGCATTTT.

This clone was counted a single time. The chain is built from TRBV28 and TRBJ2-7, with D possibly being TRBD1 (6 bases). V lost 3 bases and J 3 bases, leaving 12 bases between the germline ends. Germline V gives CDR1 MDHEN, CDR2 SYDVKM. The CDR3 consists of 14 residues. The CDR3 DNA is TGTGCCAGCAGTTTCCCAGGACAGAGCTACGAGCAGTACTTC. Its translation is CASSFPGQSYEQYF. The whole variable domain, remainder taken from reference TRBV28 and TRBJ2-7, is DVKVTQSSRYLVKRTGEKVFLECVQDMDHENMFWYRQDPGLGLRLIYFSYDVKMKEKGDIPEGYSVSREKKERFSLILESASTNQTSMYLCASSFPGQSYEQYFGPGTRLTVT.

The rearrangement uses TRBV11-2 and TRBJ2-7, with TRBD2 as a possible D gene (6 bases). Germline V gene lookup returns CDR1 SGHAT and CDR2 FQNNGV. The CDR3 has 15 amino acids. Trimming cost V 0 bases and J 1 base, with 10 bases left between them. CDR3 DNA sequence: TGTGCCAGCAGCTTAGATAGACTAGGTTCCTACGAGCAGTACTTC. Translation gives CASSLDRLGSYEQYF.

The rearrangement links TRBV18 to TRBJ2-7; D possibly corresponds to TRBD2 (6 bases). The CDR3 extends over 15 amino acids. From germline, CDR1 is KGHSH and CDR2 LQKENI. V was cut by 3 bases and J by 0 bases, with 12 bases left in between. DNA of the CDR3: TGTGCCAGCTCACCGGAGTCGGGACTCTCCTACGAGCAGTACTTC. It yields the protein CASSPESGLSYEQYF.

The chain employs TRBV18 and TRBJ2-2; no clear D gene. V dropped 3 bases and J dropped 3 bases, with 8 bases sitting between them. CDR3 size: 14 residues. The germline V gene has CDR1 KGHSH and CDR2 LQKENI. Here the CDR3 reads CASSPTTDTGELFF. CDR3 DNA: TGTGCCAGCTCACCTACTACCGACACCGGGGAGCTGTTTTTT.

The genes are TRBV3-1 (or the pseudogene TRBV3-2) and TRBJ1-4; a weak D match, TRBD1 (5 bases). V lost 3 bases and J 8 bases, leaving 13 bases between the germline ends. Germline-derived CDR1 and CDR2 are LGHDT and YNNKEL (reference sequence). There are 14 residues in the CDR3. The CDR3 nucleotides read TGTGCCAGCAGCCAGGTATCGGAGGGGGAAAAACTGTTTTTT. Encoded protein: CASSQVSEGEKLFF.